This passage covers 18 T cell receptor beta chains from one sample sequenced in a study of graft-versus-host responses after intestinal transplantation. Antigens for these TCRs are unknown. Sequenced by immunoSEQ multiplex PCR; TCRdb stores in-frame clones only, minus some. The repertoire holds around 130,000 clones, more than 80% seen once, with under 0.2% in the top ten. Sequencing was performed on unstimulated CD4+ T cells sorted from spleen or lymph node cells, taken before intestinal transplant. The origin of the receptors is a human donor who received an intestinal transplant.

The rearrangement uses TRBV6-5 and TRBJ1-5, with D possibly being TRBD1 (6 bases). CDR1 is MNHEY, CDR2 SVGAGI, per germline. This CDR3 is 13 amino acids long. The germline V and J ends were trimmed by 6 bases and 9 bases, with 15 bases remaining between them. CDR3 region: CASRDTGIRPQHF. In DNA, the CDR3 is TGTGCCAGCAGAGATACAGGGATCCGGCCCCAGCATTTT.

The V call is TRBV18, the J call TRBJ2-5; TRBD1 aligns across 8 bases. The J call may be wrong; the DNA end is better matched by TRBJ2-7. Looked up from germline, CDR1 is KGHSH and CDR2 is LQKENI. This CDR3 comprises 13 residues. The CDR3 nucleotides read TGTGCCAGCTCGACAGGGGCTGGGTACGAGCAGTACTTC. It translates to CASSTGAGYEQYF.

V and J are TRBV5-1 and TRBJ2-3, with a tentative D call TRBD2 (6 bases). The CDR3 has 19 residues. V was cut by 0 bases and J by 1 base, with 21 bases left in between. The germline gives CDR1 SGHRS, CDR2 YFSETQ. CDR3 amino acids: CASSLAGRGGQTGTDTQYF. The CDR3 DNA reads TGCGCCAGCAGCTTGGCCGGGCGGGGCGGCCAGACGGGCACAGATACGCAGTATTTT.

The chain joins TRBV5-1 to TRBJ2-7, with 10 bases that match TRBD1. CDR1 SGHRS and CDR2 YFSETQ come from the germline V gene. The CDR3 is 15 residues long. Trimming cost V 2 bases and J 3 bases; bases outside gene matches: 5. CDR3: CASSLGGTGVYEQYF. CDR3 DNA: TGCGCCAGCAGCTTAGGCGGGACAGGGGTCTACGAGCAGTACTTC.

The J gene is TRBJ2-2, the V gene TRBV27; 7 bases fit TRBD1. The CDR3 length is 16 residues. The germline V gene has CDR1 MNHEY and CDR2 SMNVEV (reference sequence). The junction had 11 bases not matched to a gene; V was cut back by 6 bases and J by 4 bases. In nucleotides, the CDR3 is TGTGCCAGCAGCTTCGGATGGACAGGATTCACCGGGGAGCTGTTTTTT. It encodes CASSFGWTGFTGELFF.

The chain couples TRBV6-1 to TRBJ2-1; D call uncertain. V shed 3 bases and J shed 4 bases, with 7 bases lying between them. This CDR3 region has 13 residues. The germline CDR1 and CDR2 sequences are MNHNS and SASEGT. Written as DNA, the CDR3 is TGTGCCAGCAGTGAGTGGGGATACAATGAGCAGTTCTTC. Its protein is CASSEWGYNEQFF.

The CDR3 nucleotides read TGTGCCAGCAGCCAAGTTTGGGGGGATGAGCAGTTCTTC. Translated: CASSQVWGDEQFF. The gene calls are TRBV14 and TRBJ2-1; a possible D gene is TRBD2 (6 bases). Deletions cut 1 base from V and 8 bases from J, with 9 bases between. Germline CDR1 reads SGHDN; CDR2 reads FVKESK. CDR3 length: 13 residues. Drawing the rest from reference TRBV14 and TRBJ2-1, the complete variable domain is EAGVTQFPSHSVIEKGQTVTLRCDPISGHDNLYWYRRVMGKEIKFLLHFVKESKQDESGMPNNRFLAERTGGTYSTLKVQPAELEDSGVYFCASSQVWGDEQFFGPGTRLTVL.

The V call is TRBV5-1, the J call TRBJ1-4, with unresolved D. V was clipped by 2 bases and J by 4 bases, with 12 bases between them. Germline CDR1 reads SGHRS; CDR2 reads YFSETQ. This CDR3 contains 15 residues. DNA for the CDR3: TGCGCCAGCAGCTTATGGGCAACGGATAATGAAAAACTGTTTTTT. Translating it yields CASSLWATDNEKLFF.

As DNA, the CDR3 is TGTGCCACCGAAGCACAGGGTTCGGGAAACACCATATATTTT. It encodes CATEAQGSGNTIYF. The chain couples TRBV6-1 to TRBJ1-3; D may be TRBD1 (6 bases). The CDR3 consists of 14 residues. Trimming pared 10 bases from V and 4 bases from J, leaving 17 bases between. Germline CDR1 MNHNS, CDR2 SASEGT.

This chain joins TRBV27 and TRBJ2-2; TRBD2 is a possible D gene (6 bases). From germline, CDR1 is MNHEY and CDR2 SMNVEV (reference sequence). The V and J ends lost 2 bases and 8 bases respectively, with 12 bases between them. There are 14 residues in the CDR3. The CDR3 bases are TGTGCCAGCAGTTTAATAGCGGTTACGGGGGAGCTGTTTTTT. Its protein is CASSLIAVTGELFF.

V gene TRBV29-1 combines with J gene TRBJ1-1; D is undetermined. The CDR3 totals 13 residues. Germline assignment: CDR1 SQVTM and CDR2 ANQGSEA. V lost 4 bases and J 5 bases, leaving 14 bases between the germline ends. CDR3 region: CSVVVWAGTEAFF. The CDR3 DNA sequence: TGCAGCGTTGTAGTCTGGGCTGGAACTGAAGCTTTCTTT. The variable domain in full, with the rest retrieved from reference TRBV29-1 and TRBJ1-1, is SAVISQKPSRDICQRGTSLTIQCQVDSQVTMMFWYRQQPGQSLTLIATANQGSEATYESGFVIDKFPISRPNLTFSTLTVSNMSPEDSSIYLCSVVVWAGTEAFFGQGTRLTVV.

Written as DNA, the CDR3 is TGTGCCAGCAGCCAAGGGAATAGCGGGGGAACAGATACGCAGTATTTT. This codes for CASSQGNSGGTDTQYF. The chain employs TRBV4-2 and TRBJ2-3; 9 bases are a match to TRBD2. CDR1 is LGHNA and CDR2 is YNFKEQ in the germline V gene. The CDR3 sequence is 16 residues long. V lost 1 base and J lost 3; bases outside the gene matches: 5.

V gene TRBV5-5 combines with J gene TRBJ1-1; D unresolved. With 4 bases removed from V and 1 base from J, the gap between germline ends came to 17 bases. CDR1 is SGHKS, CDR2 YYEKEE, per germline (reference sequence). The CDR3 has 16 residues. The CDR3 DNA reads TGTGCCAGCAGCGTGGCACCTGTTTCGTCGAACACTGAAGCTTTCTTT. The encoded protein is CASSVAPVSSNTEAFF.

V gene TRBV5-4 combines with J gene TRBJ1-1, with TRBD1 matching over 9 bases. In germline, CDR1 is SGHNT, CDR2 YYREEE (reference sequence). With V trimmed by 3 bases and J by 3 bases, 3 bases remained unmatched. CDR3 length: 14 amino acids. The CDR3 spells CASSSQGAYTEAFF. Here the CDR3 DNA reads TGTGCCAGCAGCTCACAGGGGGCATACACTGAAGCTTTCTTT.

The gene calls are TRBV2 and TRBJ2-5; 8 bases fit TRBD1. Trimming cost V 8 bases and J 5 bases; bases outside gene matches: 10. The CDR3 spans 14 residues. CDR1 and CDR2 (germline): SNHLY, FYNNEI. CDR3 nucleotides: TGTGCCAGCGAGCGACAGGGGATGTTGGAGACCCAGTACTTC. It translates to CASERQGMLETQYF.

The V and J genes are TRBV2 and TRBJ2-7; D is ambiguous. Looked up from germline, CDR1 is SNHLY and CDR2 is FYNNEI. Trimming cost V 4 bases and J 3 bases, with 13 bases left between them. This CDR3 is built from 14 residues. CDR3 sequence reads: CASSGYSRNYEQYF. CDR3 DNA sequence: TGTGCCAGCAGTGGTTACAGTAGGAACTACGAGCAGTACTTC.

The chain combines TRBV6-5 with TRBJ2-7, with 9 nucleotides matching TRBD2. Per germline, CDR1 MNHEY and CDR2 SVGAGI. The CDR3 has 13 residues. V lost 9 bases to trimming and J lost 2 bases; unmatched junction nucleotides: 5. The CDR3 sequence is CASRRTSAYEQYF. The CDR3 nucleotides are TGTGCCAGTAGACGGACTAGCGCCTACGAGCAGTACTTC.

J is TRBJ1-2 and V is TRBV27; 8 bases are a match to TRBD1. J lost 8 bases, V lost 6 bases, and 11 bases had no gene match. Germline V gives CDR1 MNHEY, CDR2 SMNVEV (reference sequence). The CDR3 sequence is 14 residues long. In DNA form, the CDR3 reads TGTGCCAGCAGAGACGGCCGGACAGGGAGCGGCTACACCTTC. Its translation is CASRDGRTGSGYTF.